The sequence of this TCR beta chain was determined in a study of tumor-infiltrating lymphocytes in localized non-small cell lung cancer. CDR1 is SQVTM, CDR2 ANQGSEA, per germline. This CDR3 contains 11 residues. Trimming removed 3 bases at V and 2 bases at J, with 4 bases between. Assay used: immunoSEQ multiplex PCR; TCRdb lists only in-frame clones, some missing. This table has over 15,000 clones, roughly 78% appearing once. This clone was recorded a few times. Its antigen is currently unknown. Study-wide results and limits: T-cell fraction did not differ between immunotypes IM1 and IM2. Technical variation could not be separated from intratumor heterogeneity here.

The receptor's source is a human donor with non-small cell lung cancer. Material: lung tumor tissue. The gene calls are TRBV29-1 and TRBJ1-2, with no clear D. CDR3 DNA sequence: TGCAGCGTTGACGGGAACTATGGCTACACCTTC. This encodes CSVDGNYGYTF.